The clone carrying this TCR beta chain was found once. Per the germline V gene, CDR1 is GTSNPN and CDR2 is SVGIG (reference sequence). The length of the CDR3 is 12 residues. V was pared by 7 bases and J by 4 bases, with 5 bases of the junction left unmatched. Only in-frame clones appear in the TCRdb table, and some are missing; sequencing was by immunoSEQ multiplex PCR. Of over 100,000 clones listed, 90% are singletons. These data are taken from a study of T cell responses to AZD1222 COVID-19 vaccine. The TCR sequence derives from an adult in good health. The V and J genes are TRBV30 and TRBJ1-2; 8 nucleotides match TRBD1. The specimen was peripheral blood, collected on day 0 of AZD1222 vaccination. The CDR3 nucleotides read TGTGCCTCTAAAACAGGGGGCTATGGCTACACCTTC. It translates to CASKTGGYGYTF.